Following are 20 T cell receptor beta chains from one sample sequenced in a study of cytomegalovirus exposure and HLA in healthy donors. Researchers ran the PCR with 60 Vbeta and 13 Jbeta primers. The protocol was immunoSEQ multiplex PCR, while the TCRdb copy is restricted to in-frame clones and leaves out a portion. The sample consists of about 110,000 clones, less than 80% of them appearing once. Sequencing was done on a sample of PBMCs. Receptors were obtained from a woman aged 25 to 39 in good health and CMV-seronegative.

The rearrangement links TRBV9 to TRBJ2-1, with 9 bases identical to TRBD2. The CDR3 consists of 15 residues. V shed 0 bases and J 8 bases; nucleotides not matched to a gene: 6. Germline CDR1 is SGDLS and CDR2 is YYNGEE. The CDR3 spells CASSVDGGRGDEQFF. DNA for the CDR3: TGTGCCAGCAGCGTAGATGGCGGGAGGGGGGATGAGCAGTTCTTC.

The V call is TRBV9, the J call TRBJ2-1; D call uncertain. The CDR3 contains 13 residues. CDR1 and CDR2 (germline): SGDLS, YYNGEE. V lost 0 bases to trimming and J lost 4 bases, with 5 bases between them. This CDR3 is CASSVGRYNEQFF. The DNA for the CDR3 is TGTGCCAGCAGCGTAGGGAGATACAATGAGCAGTTCTTC.

About this clone itself: Other DNA sequences within the sample encode an identical CDR3. The rearrangement joins TRBV6-5 to TRBJ2-2; 7 bases agree with TRBD1. Germline CDR1 reads MNHEY; CDR2 reads SVGAGI. The CDR3 spans 15 residues. Losses at the gene ends were 6 bases for V and 2 bases for J; bases not matched to a gene: 6. The CDR3 loop reads CASSRGQTNTGELFF. CDR3 DNA sequence: TGTGCCAGCAGCAGGGGACAGACTAACACCGGGGAGCTGTTTTTT.

The J gene is TRBJ2-1, the V gene TRBV7-2; maybe TRBD1 (5 bases). Trimming shortened V by 2 bases and J by 0 bases, and 17 bases separated the two germline ends. This CDR3 spans 18 amino acids. CDR1 and CDR2 from the germline V gene are SGHTA and FQGNSA. The CDR3 is CASSLRGPGPSSYNEQFF. DNA of the CDR3: TGTGCCAGCAGCTTAAGGGGCCCTGGTCCGAGCTCCTACAATGAGCAGTTCTTC.

The chain employs TRBV6-6 and TRBJ2-7; 7 bases are shared with TRBD1. Germline CDR1 and CDR2: MNHNY and SVGAGI (reference sequence). V was pared by 5 bases and J by 2 bases, with 9 bases of the junction left unmatched. This CDR3 has 15 amino acids. CDR3 residues: CASSGQVLSTYEQYF. In DNA, the CDR3 is TGTGCCAGCAGTGGACAGGTCCTGTCCACCTACGAGCAGTACTTC.

This chain joins TRBV6-1 and TRBJ2-1, with 13 bases identical to TRBD2. The junction had 8 bases not matched to a gene; V was cut back by 6 bases and J by 9 bases. The CDR3 has 15 residues. Per the germline V gene, CDR1 is MNHNS and CDR2 is SASEGT. Here the CDR3 reads CASSILAGGTIEQFF. CDR3 coding DNA: TGTGCCAGCAGCATACTAGCGGGAGGGACTATTGAGCAGTTCTTC.

This rearrangement joins TRBV2 to TRBJ2-1; TRBD2 is a possible D gene (5 bases). Germline V CDR1 and CDR2: SNHLY, FYNNEI. Trimming shortened V by 7 bases and J by 6 bases, and 16 bases separated the two germline ends. The CDR3 totals 14 residues. The CDR3 region has the DNA TGTGCCAGCACCGCGGGCTCGATGAGCAATGAGCAGTTCTTC. Protein: CASTAGSMSNEQFF.

This chain joins TRBV28 and TRBJ1-1, with TRBD1 as a possible D gene (5 bases). The germline V gene encodes CDR1 MDHEN and CDR2 SYDVKM. V lost 2 bases to trimming and J lost 0 bases, with 13 bases between them. This CDR3 comprises 16 residues. In DNA form, the CDR3 reads TGTGCCAGCAGTTTACGCGGGGGATCCTTGAACACTGAAGCTTTCTTT. Translation: CASSLRGGSLNTEAFF.

This chain uses TRBV9 with TRBJ2-2; possible D gene TRBD1, 5 bases. This CDR3 has 15 residues. Germline lookup yields CDR1 SGDLS and CDR2 YYNGEE. V lost 1 base and J lost 7, with 14 bases in between. The CDR3 DNA reads as TGTGCCAGCAGCGTATTTGCAGATCAGGGCGGGGAGCTGTTTTTT. The encoded protein is CASSVFADQGGELFF.

This chain joins TRBV5-1 and TRBJ2-1, with 7 bases matching TRBD2. Per germline, CDR1 SGHRS and CDR2 YFSETQ. V lost 0 bases to trimming and J lost 6 bases; unmatched junction nucleotides: 6. CDR3 length: 15 amino acids. The CDR3 reads CASSLGGTTPNEQFF. DNA for the CDR3: TGCGCCAGCAGCTTGGGCGGGACTACCCCCAATGAGCAGTTCTTC.

Points on this clone: In the same sample, other DNA sequences code for this CDR3. The genes are TRBV7-2 and TRBJ1-2; D is uncertain. Trimming shortened V by 0 bases and J by 7 bases, and 9 bases separated the two germline ends. The germline V gene has CDR1 SGHTA and CDR2 FQGNSA. The CDR3 runs 13 residues. The CDR3: CASSLALRGGYTF. The CDR3 nucleotides read TGTGCCAGCAGCTTAGCGCTAAGAGGTGGCTACACCTTC.

The J gene is TRBJ2-5, the V gene TRBV7-9; 8 bases line up with TRBD2. The CDR3 runs to 15 residues. CDR1 and CDR2 from the germline V gene are SEHNR and FQNEAQ (reference sequence). Unmatched junction bases numbered 5, after V lost 1 base and J lost 4 bases. The CDR3 region is CASSLDGAGAETQYF. Here the CDR3 DNA reads TGTGCCAGCAGCTTAGATGGAGCGGGAGCAGAGACCCAGTACTTC.

The J gene is TRBJ2-7, the V gene TRBV5-4; possibly TRBD1 for D (6 bases). The germline V and J ends were trimmed by 3 bases and 3 bases, with 10 bases remaining between them. Germline loops: CDR1 SGHNT, CDR2 YYREEE (reference sequence). The CDR3 runs 13 residues. This CDR3 is CASSSRGLYEQYF. Here the CDR3 DNA reads TGTGCCAGCAGCTCCAGGGGCCTCTACGAGCAGTACTTC.

The genes are TRBV7-2 and TRBJ2-5; 10 bases are shared with TRBD1. The CDR3 contains 14 residues. The junction had 3 bases not matched to a gene; V was cut back by 1 base and J by 7 bases. CDR1 is SGHTA, CDR2 FQGNSA, per germline. CDR3 amino acids: CASSLGQGAGTQYF. The DNA for the CDR3 is TGTGCCAGCAGCTTAGGACAGGGGGCCGGGACCCAGTACTTC.

The rearrangement joins TRBV6-6 to TRBJ2-3; 9 bases align to TRBD2. The CDR3 extends over 14 amino acids. The germline CDR1 and CDR2 sequences are MNHNY and SVGAGI (reference sequence). V lost 6 bases and J lost 6; bases outside the gene matches: 7. This CDR3 reads CASRSSGEGDTQYF. In DNA form, the CDR3 reads TGTGCCAGCAGATCTAGCGGGGAGGGCGATACGCAGTATTTT.

The chain carries TRBV11-3 and TRBJ2-2, with 8 bases matching TRBD1. Germline V gene lookup returns CDR1 SGHNT and CDR2 YENEEA. V lost 5 bases, J lost 4 bases, and 6 bases stayed unmatched. The CDR3 totals 15 residues. The CDR3 DNA reads as TGTGCCAGCAGCCCCCGGACAGGGAGCACCGGGGAGCTGTTTTTT. Its protein is CASSPRTGSTGELFF.

This clone appeared a few times. J is TRBJ2-7 and V is TRBV15, with D possibly TRBD2 on 5 matching bases. Trimming stripped 0 bases from V and 0 bases from J, with 9 bases between. Germline V gene sequence: CDR1 LNHNV, CDR2 YYDKDF (reference sequence). This CDR3 is 15 amino acids long. Here the CDR3 reads CATSRDGLASYEQYF. The CDR3 nucleotides read TGTGCCACCAGCAGAGATGGCCTAGCCTCCTACGAGCAGTACTTC.

The rearrangement uses TRBV14 and TRBJ2-1, with D tentatively TRBD1 (5 bases). CDR3 size: 13 residues. The V end lost 5 bases, the J end lost 9 bases, and 14 bases lay between the germline ends. CDR1 is SGHDN and CDR2 is FVKESK in the germline V gene. As DNA, the CDR3 is TGTGCCAGCAGCGTCCAGGGAATCGGTGAGCAGTTCTTC. It translates to CASSVQGIGEQFF.

This clone was counted between two and nine times. This sequence joins TRBV4-1 and TRBJ1-4; no clear D. V dropped 3 bases and J dropped 4 bases, with 12 bases sitting between them. The CDR3 sequence is 15 residues long. Germline lookup yields CDR1 MGHRA and CDR2 YSYEKL. CDR3 in DNA: TGCGCCAGCAGCCAGACGCCAGCGAATAATGAAAAACTGTTTTTT. It encodes CASSQTPANNEKLFF.

This clone was observed a handful of times. This chain uses TRBV19 with TRBJ2-7; possible D gene TRBD1, 6 bases. The CDR3 is made up of 15 amino acids. CDR1 is LNHDA, CDR2 SQIVND, per germline (reference sequence). V lost 8 bases and J 0 bases, leaving 17 bases between the germline ends. The CDR3 region is CASGVAHRDSYEQYF. The CDR3, as DNA: TGTGCCAGTGGGGTGGCCCACAGGGACTCCTACGAGCAGTACTTC.